A selection of T cell receptor beta chains follows, all from one sample in a study of read filtering for tumor transcriptome and immune sequencing. TCRdb ran MiXCR on the reads and lists one entry per CDR3 protein. The sample holds 30,000 to 40,000 distinct CDR3 sequences, around 11% seen once. Material for sequencing was a population of CD138-negative cells sorted from bone marrow. Every receptor here comes from a donor aged 40 or over with multiple myeloma. Each CDR3 is given with its conserved first and last residue. The D gene is left open where the match is weak. Part of the rows lack a size; the others show once, few, many or a class for expanded clones.

v_gene	len	j_gene	abundance	d_gene	CDR3aa	CDR3nt
TRBV6-6	14	TRBJ2-7	many	-	CASSYRDGAYEQYF	TGTGCCAGCAGTTACCGGGACGGAGCCTACGAGCAGTACTTC
TRBV5-4	16	TRBJ2-2	-	-	CASSPSTGRNTGELFF	TGTGCCAGCAGCCCATCAACGGGGAGGAACACCGGGGAGCTGTTTTTT
TRBV14	15	TRBJ2-3	many	TRBD1	CASSPPGTGRVTQYF	TGTGCCAGCAGCCCGCCAGGGACAGGACGTGTTACGCAGTATTTT
TRBV7-2	15	TRBJ1-3	many	-	CASSSDRSSGNTIYF	TGTGCCAGCAGCTCAGACAGGTCCTCTGGAAACACCATATATTTT
TRBV20-1	13	TRBJ1-2	many	TRBD1	CSARDQGAYGYTF	TGCAGTGCTAGAGATCAGGGGGCTTATGGCTACACCTTC
TRBV6-5	14	TRBJ2-1	many	-	CASSYSPTGNEQFF	TGTGCCAGCAGTTACTCCCCCACGGGTAATGAGCAGTTCTTC
TRBV19	16	TRBJ1-5	many	TRBD1	CASTPGPGQGVSPQHF	TGTGCCAGTACCCCGGGCCCGGGACAGGGGGTATCGCCCCAGCATTTT
TRBV7-6	17	TRBJ2-1	many	-	CASSPTGGATPYNEQFF	TGTGCCAGCAGCCCGACGGGCGGGGCGACCCCCTACAATGAGCAGTTCTTC
TRBV29-1	13	TRBJ2-2	-	-	CSVDPRSTGGLFF	TGCAGCGTTGATCCCAGGAGCACCGGGGGGCTGTTTTTT
TRBV18	13	TRBJ2-5	few	-	CASSLGEAETQYF	TGTGCCAGCTCACTCGGGGAGGCGGAGACCCAGTACTTC
TRBV5-8	10	TRBJ2-7	many	-	CASTGYEQYF	TGTGCCAGCACCGGCTACGAGCAGTACTTC
TRBV7-9	15	TRBJ1-4	many	-	CASSFVTGQNEKLFF	TGTGCCAGCAGCTTCGTGACGGGACAAAATGAAAAACTGTTTTTT
TRBV7-2	15	TRBJ2-1	-	-	CASSLAGYSYNEQFF	TGTGCCAGCAGCTTAGCGGGGTACTCCTACAATGAGCAGTTCTTC
TRBV28	14	TRBJ2-1	many	-	CASSDATSYNEQFF	TGTGCCAGCAGCGATGCCACTTCCTACAATGAGCAGTTCTTC
TRBV12-3/TRBV12-4	15	TRBJ2-5	many	TRBD2	CASSLGLAGEETQYF	TGTGCCAGCAGTTTGGGTCTAGCGGGGGAAGAGACCCAGTACTTC
TRBV6-1	14	TRBJ1-4	many	-	CASSELLNNEKLFF	TGTGCCAGCAGTGAACTTCTGAATAATGAAAAACTGTTTTTT
TRBV25-1	14	TRBJ1-1	many	TRBD1	CASTPGGSNTEAFF	TGTGCCAGTACCCCAGGGGGATCGAACACTGAAGCTTTCTTT
TRBV28	13	TRBJ2-5	-	-	CASRLTGLETQYF	TGTGCCAGCAGACTGACGGGGTTGGAGACCCAGTACTTC
TRBV9	14	TRBJ2-3	many	TRBD2	CASSVTSVGDTQYF	TGTGCCAGCAGCGTAACTAGCGTGGGAGATACGCAGTATTTT
TRBV27	15	TRBJ1-1	few	-	CASSLAPGANTEAFF	TGTGCCAGCAGTTTAGCGCCGGGGGCGAACACTGAAGCTTTCTTT
TRBV2	13	TRBJ1-2	many	-	CASGGPNSYGYTF	TGTGCCAGCGGAGGTCCTAACAGCTATGGCTACACCTTC
TRBV19	16	TRBJ1-5	many	-	CASSILGASSNQPQHF	TGTGCCAGTAGTATATTGGGTGCGTCTAGCAATCAGCCCCAGCATTTT
TRBV5-5	16	TRBJ2-2	-	-	CASSPPELVRTGELFF	TGTGCCAGCAGCCCACCAGAGCTAGTGAGAACCGGGGAGCTGTTTTTT
TRBV6-1	13	TRBJ1-1	many	TRBD1	CASGGTAGTEAFF	TGTGCCAGCGGTGGGACAGCGGGCACTGAAGCTTTCTTT
TRBV5-1	14	TRBJ2-6	few	-	CASSLESGANVLTF	TGCGCCAGCAGCTTGGAGTCCGGGGCCAACGTCCTGACTTTC
TRBV29-1	14	TRBJ1-5	-	TRBD1	CSVSTGARNQPQHF	TGCAGCGTATCGACAGGGGCTCGCAATCAGCCCCAGCATTTT
TRBV7-9	14	TRBJ2-5	-	TRBD2	CASSFSGTIETQYF	TGTGCCAGCAGCTTCTCCGGGACTATAGAGACCCAGTACTTC
TRBV5-4	15	TRBJ2-1	many	TRBD1	CASSLNRGMYNEQFF	TGTGCCAGCAGCTTGAACAGGGGCATGTACAATGAGCAGTTCTTC
TRBV5-5	15	TRBJ2-2	many	-	CASSLWQGSTGELFF	TGTGCCAGCAGCTTGTGGCAGGGTAGTACCGGGGAGCTGTTTTTT
TRBV28	14	TRBJ1-4	many	TRBD1	CASSHGQGNEKLFF	TGTGCCAGCAGCCATGGACAGGGGAATGAAAAACTGTTTTTT
TRBV19	15	TRBJ1-5	few	-	CASSMGTSGTQPQHF	TGTGCCAGTAGTATGGGGACATCTGGGACTCAGCCCCAGCATTTT
TRBV9	16	TRBJ2-2	many	TRBD1	CASSVTTGSDTGELFF	TGTGCCAGCAGCGTAACGACAGGGAGTGACACCGGGGAGCTGTTTTTT
TRBV6-5	12	TRBJ2-1	many	-	CASTLDGLEQFF	TGTGCCAGCACCCTTGACGGCCTTGAGCAGTTCTTC
TRBV3-1	14	TRBJ2-4	many	TRBD1	CASSQVGQGKIQYF	TGTGCCAGCAGCCAAGTGGGACAGGGTAAAATTCAGTACTTC
TRBV27	13	TRBJ2-3	many	-	CATKTVGTDTQYF	TGTGCCACCAAGACAGTGGGCACAGATACGCAGTATTTT
TRBV20-1	9	TRBJ2-5	many	-	CSPLETQYF	TGCAGTCCCTTGGAGACCCAGTACTTC
TRBV29-1	16	TRBJ2-7	many	-	CSVVIYCLGVVYEQYF	TGCAGCGTTGTAATCTATTGCCTAGGGGTAGTCTACGAGCAGTACTTC
TRBV28	11	TRBJ2-1	many	-	CASSRDNEQFF	TGTGCCAGCAGCAGAGACAATGAGCAGTTCTTC
TRBV29-1	12	TRBJ2-1	many	-	CSVGRFHNEQFF	TGCAGCGTTGGCAGGTTCCACAATGAGCAGTTCTTC
TRBV7-9	17	TRBJ2-7	many	-	CASSLAGQFSVGSEQYF	TGTGCCAGCAGCTTAGCTGGACAGTTTTCGGTGGGATCCGAGCAGTACTTC
TRBV7-3	12	TRBJ2-7	-	TRBD2	CASSPGGCEQYF	TGTGCCAGCAGCCCGGGAGGCTGCGAGCAGTACTTC
TRBV28	13	TRBJ1-5	many	TRBD1	CASSPTGNQPQHF	TGTGCCAGCAGCCCGACAGGGAATCAGCCCCAGCATTTT
TRBV29-1	12	TRBJ1-2	few	-	CSVVVGSYGYTF	TGCAGCGTTGTGGTAGGGAGCTATGGCTACACCTTC
TRBV6-6	13	TRBJ2-7	many	-	CASSLTEAYEQYF	TGTGCCAGCAGTTTAACCGAAGCCTACGAGCAGTACTTC
TRBV7-9	15	TRBJ1-6	many	-	CASSFSESGNSPLHF	TGTGCCAGCAGCTTCTCGGAGTCGGGGAATTCACCCCTCCACTTT
TRBV12-3/TRBV12-4	13	TRBJ2-7	many	-	CASSFGPYYEQYF	TGTGCCAGCAGTTTCGGACCTTACTACGAGCAGTACTTC
TRBV30	12	TRBJ1-1	many	-	CAWSMMNTEAFF	TGTGCCTGGAGTATGATGAACACTGAAGCTTTCTTT
TRBV3-1	12	TRBJ2-1	many	TRBD1	CASSSTDRERFF	TGTGCCAGCAGCTCTACTGACAGGGAGAGGTTCTTC
TRBV27	13	TRBJ2-7	many	-	CASSFGTSYEQYF	TGTGCCAGCAGTTTCGGGACAAGCTACGAGCAGTACTTC
TRBV14	15	TRBJ2-3	many	TRBD2	CASSPLAGGTDTQYF	TGTGCCAGCAGCCCTCTAGCGGGGGGCACAGATACGCAGTATTTT
TRBV28	18	TRBJ2-3	many	-	CASSLWGRGQYGTDTQYF	TGTGCCAGCAGCTTATGGGGGAGGGGGCAGTACGGCACAGATACGCAGTATTTT
TRBV28	15	TRBJ2-1	many	-	CASARWVQLSNEQFF	TGTGCCAGCGCTCGGTGGGTCCAATTGTCCAATGAGCAGTTCTTC
TRBV12-3/TRBV12-4	17	TRBJ1-5	many	-	CASGRAGEHGSNQPQHF	TGTGCCAGCGGGAGGGCAGGGGAACACGGTAGCAATCAGCCCCAGCATTTT
TRBV29-1	15	TRBJ2-7	many	-	CSVVTATGTPYEQYF	TGCAGCGTTGTCACCGCGACAGGGACTCCCTACGAGCAGTACTTC
TRBV12-3/TRBV12-4	13	TRBJ1-6	many	-	CASSLQVNSPLHF	TGTGCCAGCAGTTTACAAGTGAATTCACCCCTCCACTTT
TRBV4-1	15	TRBJ2-4	many	-	CASSQWTTAKNIQYF	TGCGCCAGCAGCCAATGGACGACAGCCAAAAACATTCAGTACTTC
TRBV7-9	15	TRBJ1-6	many	-	CASSLAGLQESPLHF	TGTGCCAGCAGCTTAGCGGGATTACAGGAGTCACCCCTCCACTTT
TRBV10-3	13	TRBJ2-3	many	-	CAISSGGTDTQYF	TGTGCCATCAGTTCAGGGGGGACAGATACGCAGTATTTT
TRBV20-1	13	TRBJ1-2	many	-	CSARDRQNYGYTF	TGCAGTGCTAGAGATCGGCAAAACTATGGCTACACCTTC
TRBV20-1	14	TRBJ1-3	few	-	CSARKHASGNTIYF	TGCAGTGCTAGAAAGCACGCGTCTGGAAACACCATATATTTT